This T cell receptor beta chain was documented in a study of spatial heterogeneity in lung cancer. Study outcomes and limitations: How many expanded intratumoral alpha and beta TCRs were present tracked the tumor mutation count, which was a count of nonsynonymous mutations.

Looked up from germline, CDR1 is SGHVS and CDR2 is FQNEAQ. V lost 5 bases and J lost 3; bases outside the gene matches: 8. The length of the CDR3 is 15 residues. Time point indicated: sample taken at primary tumor resection. TCRdb recomputed calls from the 5' RACE reads with MiXCR, one row per CDR3 protein. The data hold around 26,000 distinct CDR3 sequences, with 8.8% observed a single time. At least ten counts were recorded for this clonotype. Antigen specificity is unknown. The sequence derives from a male donor with early-stage non-small cell lung cancer. The specimen comprised lung tumor tissue, sampled at surgery. The rearrangement links TRBV7-8 to TRBJ1-1, with 8 bases lining up with TRBD1. The CDR3 sequence: CASSPQGASDTEAFF. Written as DNA, the CDR3 is TGTGCCAGCAGCCCTCAGGGGGCCTCGGACACTGAAGCTTTCTTT. Full variable domain (missing parts from reference TRBV7-8 and TRBJ1-1): GAGVSQSPRYKVAKRGQDVALRCDPISGHVSLFWYQQALGQGPEFLTYFQNEAQLDKSGLPSDRFFAERPEGSVSTLKIQRTQQEDSAVYLCASSPQGASDTEAFFGQGTRLTVV.